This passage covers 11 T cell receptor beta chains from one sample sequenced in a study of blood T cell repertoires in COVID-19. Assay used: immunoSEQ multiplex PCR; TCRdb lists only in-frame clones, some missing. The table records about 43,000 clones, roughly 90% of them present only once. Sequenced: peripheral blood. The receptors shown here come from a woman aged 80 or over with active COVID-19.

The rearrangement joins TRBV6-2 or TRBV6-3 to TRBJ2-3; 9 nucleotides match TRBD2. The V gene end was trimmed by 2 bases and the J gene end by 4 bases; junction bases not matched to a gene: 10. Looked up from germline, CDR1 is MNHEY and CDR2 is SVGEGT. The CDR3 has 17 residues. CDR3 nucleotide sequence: TGTGCCAGCAGTTACGGCTTACTAGCGGGTATCGCAGATACGCAGTATTTT. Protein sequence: CASSYGLLAGIADTQYF.

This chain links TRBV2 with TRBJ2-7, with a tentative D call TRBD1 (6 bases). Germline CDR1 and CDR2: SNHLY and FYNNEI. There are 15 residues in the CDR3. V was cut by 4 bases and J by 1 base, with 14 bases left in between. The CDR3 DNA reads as TGTGCCAGCAGTGTCAGACAGGTTTCATCCTACGAGCAGTACTTC. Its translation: CASSVRQVSSYEQYF.

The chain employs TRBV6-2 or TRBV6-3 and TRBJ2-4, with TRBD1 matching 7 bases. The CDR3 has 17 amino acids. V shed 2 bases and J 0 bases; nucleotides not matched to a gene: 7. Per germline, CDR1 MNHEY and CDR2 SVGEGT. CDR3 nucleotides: TGTGCCAGCAGTTACCGGACAGGACTTCTAGCCAAAAACATTCAGTACTTC. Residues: CASSYRTGLLAKNIQYF.

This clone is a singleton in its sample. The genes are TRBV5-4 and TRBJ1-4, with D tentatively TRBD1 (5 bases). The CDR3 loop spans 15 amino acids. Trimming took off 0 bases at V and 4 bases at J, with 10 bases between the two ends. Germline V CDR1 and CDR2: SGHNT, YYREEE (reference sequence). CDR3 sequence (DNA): TGTGCCAGCAGCTTGGTTGGCGACAGTAATGAAAAACTGTTTTTT. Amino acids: CASSLVGDSNEKLFF.

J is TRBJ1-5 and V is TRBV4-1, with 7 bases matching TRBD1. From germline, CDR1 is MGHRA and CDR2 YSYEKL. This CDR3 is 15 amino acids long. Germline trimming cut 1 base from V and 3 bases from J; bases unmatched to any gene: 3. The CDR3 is CASSQAQGTNQPQHF. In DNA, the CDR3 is TGCGCCAGCAGCCAAGCACAGGGGACCAATCAGCCCCAGCATTTT.

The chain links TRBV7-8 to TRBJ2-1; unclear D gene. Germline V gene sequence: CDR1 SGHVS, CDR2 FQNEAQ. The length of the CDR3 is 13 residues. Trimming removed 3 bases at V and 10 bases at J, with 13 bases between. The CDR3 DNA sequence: TGTGCCAGCAGCTTCGGGTTATCCGGGGAGCAGTTCTTC. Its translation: CASSFGLSGEQFF.

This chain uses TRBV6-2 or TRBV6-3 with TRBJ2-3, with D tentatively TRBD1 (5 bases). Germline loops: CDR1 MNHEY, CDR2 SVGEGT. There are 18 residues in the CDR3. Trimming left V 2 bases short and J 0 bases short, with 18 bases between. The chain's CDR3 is CASSYRLETAISTDTQYF. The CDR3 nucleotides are TGTGCCAGCAGTTACCGGCTTGAGACAGCCATCAGCACAGATACGCAGTATTTT.

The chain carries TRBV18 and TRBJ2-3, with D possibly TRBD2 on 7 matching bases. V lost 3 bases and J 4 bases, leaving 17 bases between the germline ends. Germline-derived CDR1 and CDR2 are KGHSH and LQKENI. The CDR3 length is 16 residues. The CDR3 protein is CASSPPRGGGPDTQYF. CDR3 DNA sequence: TGTGCCAGCTCACCGCCAAGAGGGGGGGGGCCAGATACGCAGTATTTT.

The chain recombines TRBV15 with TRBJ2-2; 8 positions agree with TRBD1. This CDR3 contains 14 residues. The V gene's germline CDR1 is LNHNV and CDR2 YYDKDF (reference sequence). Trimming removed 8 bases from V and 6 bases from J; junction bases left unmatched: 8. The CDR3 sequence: CATLPDRVAGELFF. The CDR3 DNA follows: TGTGCCACCTTGCCGGACAGGGTTGCCGGGGAGCTGTTTTTT.

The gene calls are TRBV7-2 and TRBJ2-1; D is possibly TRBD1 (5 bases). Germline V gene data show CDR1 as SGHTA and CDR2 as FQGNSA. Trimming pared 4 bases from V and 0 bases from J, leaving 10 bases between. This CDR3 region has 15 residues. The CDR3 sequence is CASSSDRSSYNEQFF. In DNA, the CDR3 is TGTGCCAGCAGCTCCGACAGAAGCTCCTACAATGAGCAGTTCTTC.

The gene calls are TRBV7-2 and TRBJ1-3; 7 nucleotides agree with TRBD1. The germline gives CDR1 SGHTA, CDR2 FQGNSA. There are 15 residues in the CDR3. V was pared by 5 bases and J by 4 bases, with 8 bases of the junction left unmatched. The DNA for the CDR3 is TGTGCCAGCAGCCCCCAGAGGGGGCGCGGAAACACCATATATTTT. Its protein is CASSPQRGRGNTIYF.